What follows describes a single TCR beta chain. The CDR3 is 15 amino acids. Germline CDR1 and CDR2: MNHNS and SASEGT. The V gene end was trimmed by 8 bases and the J gene end by 0 bases; junction bases not matched to a gene: 6. The sample is drawn from a study of identical twins. TCRdb re-called the 5' RACE reads with MiXCR, one entry per CDR3 protein. The repertoire consists of some 730,000 distinct CDR3 sequences, with 15% to 20% occurring once and the leading ten covering less than 15%. This same sample was also taken into another study, of T cells expressing NK-cell markers. In that study: In 5 or 6 donors, dominant NKG2C+ clonotypes were about 1.0-8% of CD8+ T cells.

The receptor comes from a woman younger than 30 in good health. The chain has TRBV6-1 and TRBJ2-1; TRBD2 aligns across 8 bases. Sequences were obtained from PBMCs. The CDR3 is CASRLAGTSYNEQFF. As DNA, the CDR3 is TGTGCCAGCCGCTTAGCGGGGACCTCCTACAATGAGCAGTTCTTC.